A single sample gave rise to the 17 T cell receptor beta chains below, sequenced in a study of siplizumab effects on memory and regulatory T cells. The table came from immunoSEQ multiplex PCR; TCRdb's copy has only in-frame clones and leaves some out. The sample lists tens of thousands of clones; around 90% were seen once. Input material: CD8+ T cells sorted from blood. These receptors were collected from a human donor in good health.

This chain's CDR3 is CASQSSAGLAVRYEQYF. CDR3 DNA sequence: TGTGCCAGCCAATCCTCCGCGGGACTAGCGGTCCGATACGAGCAGTACTTC. The chain has TRBV27 and TRBJ2-7; 11 positions agree with TRBD2. The CDR3 is 17 residues long. After removal of 8 bases from V and 4 bases from J, the junction contained 16 bases not matched to a gene. The germline gives CDR1 MNHEY, CDR2 SMNVEV (reference sequence).

The sample holds a few counts of this clone. The chain carries TRBV19 and TRBJ1-5, with D perhaps TRBD1 (6 bases). From germline, CDR1 is LNHDA and CDR2 SQIVND (reference sequence). The CDR3 contains 15 residues. V shed 7 bases and J shed 3 bases, with 16 bases lying between them. CDR3 sequence (DNA): TGTGCCAGTACCCTCCCCGGGGGCGTCAATCAGCCCCAGCATTTT. This translates into CASTLPGGVNQPQHF.

The rearrangement uses TRBV19 and TRBJ2-7; TRBD1 agrees at 7 bases. Germline V gene data show CDR1 as LNHDA and CDR2 as SQIVND (reference sequence). V gave up 5 bases and J gave up 2 bases; unmatched junction bases: 6. CDR3 length: 14 residues. The DNA for the CDR3 is TGTGCCAGTAGTGCCCGACAGGGCCCCTACGAGCAGTACTTC. Amino acid sequence: CASSARQGPYEQYF.

With respect to this clone: The same CDR3 is also encoded by other DNA sequences in this sample. The rearrangement uses TRBV2 and TRBJ2-1, with no clear D. V lost 7 bases and J lost 4, with 17 bases in between. This CDR3 spans 15 amino acids. Germline V gene data show CDR1 as SNHLY and CDR2 as FYNNEI. The CDR3 nucleotides are TGTGCCAGCATCCAGCAGGCGAGCTCTTACAATGAGCAGTTCTTC. The encoded protein is CASIQQASSYNEQFF. Combining the CDR3 with reference TRBV2 and TRBJ2-1 gives the whole variable domain EPEVTQTPSHQVTQMGQEVILRCVPISNHLYFYWYRQILGQKVEFLVSFYNNEISEKSEIFDDQFSVERPDGSNFTLKIRSTKLEDSAMYFCASIQQASSYNEQFFGPGTRLTVL.

The CDR3 protein is CASRLPGDYGYTF. In DNA, the CDR3 is TGTGCCAGCAGGTTGCCGGGGGACTATGGCTACACCTTC. V usage is TRBV14 and J usage is TRBJ1-2; D is possibly TRBD1 (5 bases). Trimming took off 6 bases at V and 3 bases at J, with 11 bases between the two ends. Germline CDR1 and CDR2: SGHDN and FVKESK. This CDR3 has 13 residues. The variable domain in full, with the rest retrieved from reference TRBV14 and TRBJ1-2, is EAGVTQFPSHSVIEKGQTVTLRCDPISGHDNLYWYRRVMGKEIKFLLHFVKESKQDESGMPNNRFLAERTGGTYSTLKVQPAELEDSGVYFCASRLPGDYGYTFGSGTRLTVV.

This chain uses TRBV7-9 with TRBJ2-5; D is unclear. Looked up from germline, CDR1 is SEHNR and CDR2 is FQNEAQ (reference sequence). The CDR3 runs to 17 residues. V was cut by 4 bases and J by 5 bases, with 23 bases left in between. The CDR3 region is CASSSEGAGILPETQYF. CDR3 coding DNA: TGTGCCAGCAGCTCAGAAGGTGCAGGAATCCTTCCGGAGACCCAGTACTTC. The full variable domain, completed using reference TRBV7-9 and TRBJ2-5, is DTGVSQNPRHKITKRGQNVTFRCDPISEHNRLYWYRQTLGQGPEFLTYFQNEAQLEKSRLLSDRFSAERPKGSFSTLEIQRTEQGDSAMYLCASSSEGAGILPETQYFGPGTRLLVL.

V gene TRBV4-1 combines with J gene TRBJ1-1, with 8 positions matching TRBD1. Germline CDR1 reads MGHRA; CDR2 reads YSYEKL. The V segment lost 4 bases and the J segment 11 bases; nucleotides outside the gene matches: 6. The CDR3 runs to 12 residues. The CDR3 here is CASSRGQGRAFF. CDR3 sequence (DNA): TGCGCCAGCAGCCGTGGACAGGGCCGTGCTTTCTTT.

The chain joins TRBV9 to TRBJ1-2; D ambiguous. CDR3 size: 14 residues. Germline V gene sequence: CDR1 SGDLS, CDR2 YYNGEE. With 0 bases removed from V and 4 bases from J, the gap between germline ends came to 10 bases. CDR3 in amino acids: CASSVAGDPYGYTF. The CDR3 region has the DNA TGTGCCAGCAGCGTAGCAGGAGACCCCTATGGCTACACCTTC.

The chain links TRBV11-2 to TRBJ2-3; D is unresolved. Germline V CDR1 and CDR2: SGHAT, FQNNGV. The CDR3 runs 12 residues. Deletions cut 5 bases from V and 2 bases from J, with 5 bases between. The CDR3 loop reads CASSLHTDTQYF. The CDR3 DNA reads TGTGCCAGCAGCCTACACACAGATACGCAGTATTTT. Full variable domain (outside the CDR3, taken from reference TRBV11-2 and TRBJ2-3): EAGVAQSPRYKIIEKRQSVAFWCNPISGHATLYWYQQILGQGPKLLIQFQNNGVVDDSQLPKDRFSAERLKGVDSTLKIQPAKLEDSAVYLCASSLHTDTQYFGPGTRLTVL.

The chain employs TRBV6-5 and TRBJ1-1; no definite D call. CDR1 and CDR2 (germline): MNHEY, SVGAGI. V lost 6 bases and J lost 1, with 9 bases in between. This CDR3 comprises 13 residues. CDR3 loop: CASSSHENTEAFF. In nucleotides, the CDR3 is TGTGCCAGCAGCTCACATGAGAACACTGAAGCTTTCTTT.

This chain's CDR3 is CASSQAGTDLGEQYF. The DNA of the CDR3 is TGCGCCAGCAGCCAAGCCGGGACAGACCTCGGCGAGCAGTACTTC. This chain links TRBV4-1 with TRBJ2-7; 7 bases match TRBD1. The V gene end was trimmed by 1 base and the J gene end by 6 bases; junction bases not matched to a gene: 9. CDR1 is MGHRA, CDR2 YSYEKL, per germline. The CDR3 sequence is 15 residues long.

This sequence joins TRBV10-3 and TRBJ2-7; no reliable D call. This CDR3 is built from 14 residues. Trimming took 3 bases from V and 2 from J, leaving 11 bases between them. Germline CDR1 and CDR2: ENHRY and SYGVKD. This CDR3 is CAISDGGGTYEQYF. The DNA for the CDR3 is TGTGCCATCAGTGACGGTGGTGGTACCTACGAGCAGTACTTC.

On this clone: An end of the junction differs from the germline gene, which may be a read error. Other nucleotide sequences in the sample specify the same CDR3. The genes are TRBV7-3 and TRBJ1-1; 8 bases are a match to TRBD1. CDR1 is SGHTA and CDR2 is FQGTGA in the germline V gene. The CDR3 is 14 residues long. The CDR3: CASSLTAGGTEAFF. The CDR3 coding sequence is TGTGCCAGCAGCTTAACCGCAGGGGGCACTGAGGCTTTCTTT.

The genes are TRBV21-1 and TRBJ1-2. TRBV21-1 is a pseudogene segment. This CDR3 contains 10 residues. CDR3 in DNA: TGTGCCAGCAGTGAGAGGAGCTACACCTTC. This gives the protein CASSERSYTF.

This chain uses TRBV10-3 with TRBJ2-3; 11 bases align to TRBD2. This CDR3 is built from 16 residues. The germline V gene encodes CDR1 ENHRY and CDR2 SYGVKD. Trimming at V came to 0 bases and at J to 6 bases, leaving 5 bases not matched to a gene. This CDR3 is CAISESVAGGPDTQYF. DNA for the CDR3: TGTGCCATCAGTGAGTCTGTAGCGGGGGGGCCCGATACGCAGTATTTT.

The chain carries TRBV6-6 and TRBJ1-2, with unresolved D. The CDR3 is made up of 15 amino acids. The V gene's germline CDR1 is MNHNY and CDR2 SVGAGI (reference sequence). V was clipped by 2 bases and J by 0 bases, with 10 bases between them. The CDR3 bases are TGTGCCAGCAGTTACGAGGGCTCGCCTAACTATGGCTACACCTTC. Amino acids: CASSYEGSPNYGYTF.

The rearrangement links TRBV27 to TRBJ2-5, with no clear D. Judging by the DNA end, TRBJ2-7 fits better; the J call may be wrong. Germline assignment: CDR1 MNHEY and CDR2 SMNVEV (reference sequence). The length of the CDR3 is 12 residues. The CDR3 is CASSLIPGEQYF. The CDR3 nucleotides are TGTGCCAGCAGTTTAATCCCGGGCGAGCAGTACTTC.